One sample yielded the 5 T cell receptor beta chains listed below, sequenced in a study of blood T cell repertoires in COVID-19. TCRdb's copy holds only in-frame clones and misses some; the assay was immunoSEQ multiplex PCR. Here the sample spans about 220,000 clones, around 89% being singletons. Source material: PBMCs or T cells enriched from blood (not recorded which). The origin of the receptors is a woman aged 18-35 years in a cohort exposed to, infected with or recovered from COVID-19 (not recorded which).

The V and J genes are TRBV28 and TRBJ1-2, with a weak D call TRBD1 (5 bases). The CDR3 is 13 residues long. V lost 6 bases and J lost 6, with 14 bases in between. Germline V gene sequence: CDR1 MDHEN, CDR2 SYDVKM. The CDR3 spells CASSPRVINGYTF. CDR3 in DNA: TGTGCCAGCAGCCCCAGGGTTATTAATGGCTACACCTTC.

V usage is TRBV4-1 and J usage is TRBJ1-1; possible D gene TRBD1, 6 bases. The CDR3 has 15 residues. Trimming removed 3 bases from V and 6 bases from J, with 17 bases in between. Germline V CDR1 and CDR2: MGHRA, YSYEKL. The CDR3 DNA reads TGCGCCAGCAGCCACCCGACAGGTTCGAATCCTGAAGCTTTCTTT. This translates into CASSHPTGSNPEAFF.

The J gene is TRBJ1-1, the V gene TRBV19; no clear D. From germline, CDR1 is LNHDA and CDR2 SQIVND (reference sequence). V was shortened by 5 bases and J by 5 bases, with 12 bases between the two germline ends. This CDR3 spans 13 amino acids. The CDR3 spells CASSARERTEAFF. CDR3 sequence (DNA): TGTGCCAGTAGTGCCCGAGAGCGGACTGAAGCTTTCTTT. The variable domain in full, completed from reference TRBV19 and TRBJ1-1, reads DGGITQSPKYLFRKEGQNVTLSCEQNLNHDAMYWYRQDPGQGLRLIYYSQIVNDFQKGDIAEGYSVSREKKESFPLTVTSAQKNPTAFYLCASSARERTEAFFGQGTRLTVV.

V and J are TRBV3-1 (or the pseudogene TRBV3-2) and TRBJ1-1, with 11 nucleotides matching TRBD1. Germline CDR1 LGHDT, CDR2 YNNKEL (reference sequence). This CDR3 comprises 20 residues. J gave up 5 bases and V 3 bases, and 20 bases lay outside the gene matches. The CDR3 sequence: CASSQDSILDRGQGRTEAFF. CDR3 bases: TGTGCCAGCAGCCAGGACTCAATCTTGGACAGGGGGCAGGGTAGGACTGAAGCTTTCTTT.

The V and J genes are TRBV12-3 or TRBV12-4 and TRBJ1-4; possible D gene TRBD1, 5 bases. The CDR3 length is 13 residues. The V and J ends lost 3 bases and 8 bases respectively, with 10 bases between them. The CDR3, as DNA: TGTGCCAGCAGTTTTTCCGGGGGAGAAAAACTGTTTTTT. It yields the protein CASSFSGGEKLFF.